The text below deals with one TCR beta chain. V was clipped by 8 bases and J by 4 bases; unmatched bases: 11. Germline V gene sequence: CDR1 MNHEY, CDR2 SVGAGI. This CDR3 spans 15 amino acids. The data derive from a study of blood T cell repertoires in COVID-19. Recruitment covered under 25 US areas and drew participants whose ages spanned roughly 18 to 100 years. Clinical history as reported by participants underpinned cohort assignment. In the authors' methods: Estimated nucleated cell counts came from reference gene primer amplification. The data were produced by immunoSEQ multiplex PCR, yet TCRdb's version contains in-frame clones alone and is incomplete. That table gives V, J and clone size, and the DNA gave D and trimming. The sample consists of 60,000 or so clones, roughly two thirds of them appearing once.

This sequence was found in a woman aged 55-69 years who had been exposed to COVID-19. Material for sequencing was PBMCs or T cells enriched from blood (not recorded which). The genes are TRBV6-5 and TRBJ2-3; TRBD2 matches 8 bases. The chain's CDR3 is CASQPPGGASDTQYF. CDR3 in DNA: TGTGCCAGCCAGCCCCCGGGGGGGGCGTCAGATACGCAGTATTTT.